The 9 T cell receptor beta chains listed next were all sequenced from one sample in a study of T cell responses to AZD1222 COVID-19 vaccine. TCRdb's table, derived via immunoSEQ multiplex PCR, lists solely in-frame clones and lacks some. The top ten clones hold over 2.5% of a sample with some 150,000 clones, about 89% of them seen once. The specimen was peripheral blood, collected on day 0 of AZD1222 vaccination. The source is an adult in good health.

This clone was seen just once. V usage is TRBV4-1 and J usage is TRBJ2-4; D not certain. This CDR3 spans 15 amino acids. Trimming took off 2 bases at V and 7 bases at J, with 15 bases between the two ends. The germline gives CDR1 MGHRA, CDR2 YSYEKL. CDR3 sequence: CASSQPRRVGNIQYF. CDR3 DNA sequence: TGCGCCAGCAGCCAACCCCGTAGGGTCGGGAACATTCAGTACTTC.

J is TRBJ2-2 and V is TRBV5-1; TRBD2 is a possible D gene (6 bases). This CDR3 contains 15 residues. The V and J ends lost 4 bases and 0 bases respectively, with 10 bases between them. Per germline, CDR1 SGHRS and CDR2 YFSETQ. The CDR3 here is CASSRRGPNTGELFF. CDR3 nucleotides: TGCGCCAGCAGCCGGAGGGGCCCGAACACCGGGGAGCTGTTTTTT.

The chain uses TRBV30 and TRBJ1-1; D might be TRBD1 (5 bases). The germline V gene has CDR1 GTSNPN and CDR2 SVGIG (reference sequence). The CDR3 sequence is 16 residues long. The germline V and J ends were trimmed by 1 base and 4 bases, with 19 bases remaining between them. Here the CDR3 reads CAWSDRGRWGFTEAFF. The CDR3 DNA reads TGTGCCTGGAGTGACCGGGGCAGATGGGGTTTCACTGAAGCTTTCTTT.

This sequence joins TRBV29-1 and TRBJ2-4; 9 bases match TRBD2. Germline V lookup: CDR1 SQVTM, CDR2 ANQGSEA. V lost 7 bases, J lost 0 bases, and 4 bases stayed unmatched. The CDR3 length is 14 residues. The DNA for the CDR3 is TGCAGCGGCCAACTAGCGGGAGCCAAAAACATTCAGTACTTC. Protein sequence: CSGQLAGAKNIQYF.

This clone was counted a few times. The gene calls are TRBV29-1 and TRBJ1-2, with D tentatively TRBD1 (5 bases). Trimming took off 4 bases at V and 8 bases at J, with 17 bases between the two ends. CDR3 size: 13 residues. The germline V gene encodes CDR1 SQVTM and CDR2 ANQGSEA. DNA of the CDR3: TGCAGCGTTGGGTCAAAAGGGACGGGAGGCTACACCTTC. Amino acids: CSVGSKGTGGYTF.

This sequence joins TRBV7-9 and TRBJ1-1; D is perhaps TRBD1 (5 bases). The V end was cut by 4 bases, the J end by 6 bases, with 9 bases between. The germline V gene has CDR1 SEHNR and CDR2 FQNEAQ (reference sequence). This CDR3 is 12 amino acids long. The DNA of the CDR3 is TGTGCCAGCAGCTCAGGGACGGCTGAAGCTTTCTTT. Amino acid sequence: CASSSGTAEAFF.

The chain combines TRBV5-4 with TRBJ2-2, with 13 bases aligning to TRBD2. Germline V gives CDR1 SGHNT, CDR2 YYREEE (reference sequence). V gave up 4 bases and J gave up 4 bases; unmatched junction bases: 4. CDR3 length equals 16 residues. Written as DNA, the CDR3 is TGTGCCAGCAGCCTGGGACTAGCGGGGTTCACCGGGGAGCTGTTTTTT. This gives the protein CASSLGLAGFTGELFF.

The chain has TRBV29-1 and TRBJ2-7, with D uncertain. The germline V gene encodes CDR1 SQVTM and CDR2 ANQGSEA. The CDR3 has 13 amino acids. Trimming removed 3 bases from V and 0 bases from J, with 9 bases in between. DNA for the CDR3: TGCAGCGTTGATGGCGGTACCTCCTACGAGCAGTACTTC. It specifies CSVDGGTSYEQYF.

The chain has TRBV24-1 and TRBJ2-6, with D hard to call. CDR1 and CDR2 (germline): KGHDR, SFDVKD. V lost 5 bases to trimming and J lost 4 bases, with 11 bases between them. This CDR3 is built from 15 residues. The CDR3, as DNA: TGTGCCACCAGTGGGTCCAGAATGGGGGCCAACGTCCTGACTTTC. Residues: CATSGSRMGANVLTF.